This passage covers 15 T cell receptor beta chains from one sample sequenced in a study of T-cell memory formation after mild COVID-19. MiXCR, applied by TCRdb to the 5' RACE reads, yields one record per CDR3 protein. The sample includes around 220,000 distinct CDR3 sequences, around 17% of them seen just once. Sequencing input: PBMCs or a T cell subset sorted from them (not recorded which). These receptors all come from a man aged 18 to 29 who had mild COVID-19 (a few samples of this study predate the infection). Cell type and time point are not known.

This clonotype was detected ten times or more. The chain carries TRBV27 and TRBJ2-3; D remains ambiguous. With 2 bases removed from V and 0 bases from J, the gap between germline ends came to 12 bases. Germline V gene sequence: CDR1 MNHEY, CDR2 SMNVEV (reference sequence). The CDR3 is 16 residues long. In DNA, the CDR3 is TGTGCCAGCAGTTTACTAGGCGGAACTAGCACAGATACGCAGTATTTT. This encodes CASSLLGGTSTDTQYF.

The V call is TRBV19, the J call TRBJ2-7; D remains unclear. The CDR3 sequence is 13 residues long. The V gene's germline CDR1 is LNHDA and CDR2 SQIVND (reference sequence). The V end lost 3 bases, the J end lost 3 bases, and 9 bases lay between the germline ends. The CDR3 nucleotides read TGTGCCAGTAGTATCGGCTCCTACTACGAGCAGTACTTC. It is translated as CASSIGSYYEQYF.

This clonotype was found a few times. The chain combines TRBV7-8 with TRBJ1-3; D not resolved. Trimming took off 3 bases at V and 4 bases at J, with 10 bases between the two ends. CDR1 and CDR2 from the germline V gene are SGHVS and FQNEAQ. This CDR3 contains 14 residues. The chain's CDR3 is CASSLTSPGNTIYF. The CDR3, as DNA: TGTGCCAGCAGCTTGACCTCCCCCGGAAACACCATATATTTT.

The chain couples TRBV6-2 or TRBV6-3 to TRBJ2-3, with 12 nucleotides matching TRBD2. The V and J ends lost 5 bases and 6 bases, in that order; junction bases with no gene match: 9. Per the germline V gene, CDR1 is MNHEY and CDR2 is SVGEGT. The CDR3 runs to 16 residues. For the CDR3, the DNA is TGTGCCAGCAGTGACCCTAGCGGGGGGGCTTTTGATACGCAGTATTTT. Translated: CASSDPSGGAFDTQYF.

The chain carries TRBV5-1 and TRBJ2-3, with a tentative D call TRBD2 (6 bases). Trimming stripped 5 bases from V and 4 bases from J, with 17 bases between. This CDR3 comprises 15 residues. The germline V gene has CDR1 SGHRS and CDR2 YFSETQ. The CDR3 spells CASSAWGVAADTQYF. In DNA, the CDR3 is TGCGCCAGCAGTGCGTGGGGGGTTGCTGCAGATACGCAGTATTTT.

Written as DNA, the CDR3 is TGTGCCACCAGTGACGGGACAGGTGATACCGGGGAGCTGTTTTTT. As protein: CATSDGTGDTGELFF. The V and J genes are TRBV24-1 and TRBJ2-2; 8 nucleotides line up with TRBD1. In germline, CDR1 is KGHDR, CDR2 SFDVKD. The CDR3 runs 15 residues. After removal of 4 bases from V and 5 bases from J, the junction contained 5 bases not matched to a gene.

This clonotype was recorded at least ten times. The DNA for the CDR3 is TGTGCCAGCAGCTTAGACGGCTACACTGAAGCTTTCTTT. Encoded protein: CASSLDGYTEAFF. The chain is built from TRBV11-2 and TRBJ1-1; D call uncertain. Trimming took 0 bases from V and 3 from J, leaving 5 bases between them. CDR3 size: 13 residues. In germline, CDR1 is SGHAT, CDR2 FQNNGV.

This clonotype was counted a few times. The V and J genes are TRBV9 and TRBJ2-3; 10 bases are shared with TRBD2. The CDR3 has 17 amino acids. The junction had 10 bases not matched to a gene; V was cut back by 0 bases and J by 6 bases. The germline V gene has CDR1 SGDLS and CDR2 YYNGEE. The CDR3 nucleotides read TGTGCCAGCAGCGTAGGGACTAGCGGAGCTTGGGGGGATACGCAGTATTTT. Translation: CASSVGTSGAWGDTQYF.

This clonotype was seen a handful of times. This chain connects TRBV3-1 to TRBJ1-1, with 7 bases that match TRBD1. Germline CDR1 reads LGHDT; CDR2 reads YNNKEL (reference sequence). Unmatched junction bases numbered 8, after V lost 8 bases and J lost 5 bases. This CDR3 is 13 amino acids long. CDR3 protein: CASSVGGYTEAFF. In DNA form, the CDR3 reads TGTGCCAGCTCCGTAGGGGGCTATACTGAAGCTTTCTTT.

This clonotype appeared many times. The CDR3, as DNA: TGTGCCAGCAGCCCCCGGACTAGCCTCCTCAATGAGCAGTTCTTC. Translation: CASSPRTSLLNEQFF. The chain links TRBV9 to TRBJ2-1; 8 bases align to TRBD2. Losses at the gene ends were 4 bases for V and 6 bases for J; bases not matched to a gene: 9. The CDR3 is 15 residues long. The V gene's germline CDR1 is SGDLS and CDR2 YYNGEE. Combining the CDR3 with reference TRBV9 and TRBJ2-1 gives the whole variable domain DSGVTQTPKHLITATGQRVTLRCSPRSGDLSVYWYQQSLDQGLQFLIQYYNGEERAKGNILERFSAQQFPDLHSELNLSSLELGDSALYFCASSPRTSLLNEQFFGPGTRLTVL.

This clonotype was found a few times. The V and J genes are TRBV12-3 or TRBV12-4 and TRBJ1-3; 9 positions match TRBD1. The trim removed 8 bases at V and 3 bases at J, leaving 14 bases unmatched. The CDR3 totals 17 residues. The CDR3 loop is CASCPGQGVIGGNTIYF. The CDR3 DNA sequence: TGTGCCAGCTGTCCGGGACAGGGAGTAATTGGTGGAAACACCATATATTTT.

This clonotype was observed a few times. The chain links TRBV24-1 to TRBJ2-5; no reliable D call. This CDR3 has 11 amino acids. The V end was cut by 3 bases, the J end by 7 bases, with 5 bases between. Germline V gene sequence: CDR1 KGHDR, CDR2 SFDVKD. The CDR3 sequence is CATSDGVTQYF. The CDR3 coding sequence is TGTGCCACCAGTGATGGCGTGACCCAGTACTTC.

Comment on this clonotype: At one end, the junction sequence differs from germline, possibly due to a read error. The rearrangement uses TRBV6-4 and TRBJ2-3; D call uncertain. Germline CDR1 is MRHNA and CDR2 is SNTAGT. The CDR3 has 11 amino acids. Written as DNA, the CDR3 is TGTGCCCCACCCCGCACATATACGCAGTATTTT. This sequence encodes CAPPRTYTQYF.

The rearrangement links TRBV20-1 to TRBJ1-6; the D is unclear. CDR1 is DFQATT and CDR2 is SNEGSKA in the germline V gene (reference sequence). The V gene lost 1 base and the J gene lost 7 bases, with 11 bases spanning the gap. The CDR3 is 14 amino acids. For the CDR3, the DNA is TGCAGTGCTAGAGTCTCCCTTGGCAATTCACCCCTCCACTTT. Translation gives CSARVSLGNSPLHF.

The gene calls are TRBV18 and TRBJ2-3; the D is unclear. Deletions cut 0 bases from V and 4 bases from J, with 5 bases between. CDR1 and CDR2 (germline): KGHSH, LQKENI. CDR3 length: 13 amino acids. The CDR3 sequence is CASSPPLPDTQYF. The CDR3 nucleotides read TGTGCCAGCTCACCACCCCTCCCAGATACGCAGTATTTT. The full variable domain, its missing parts supplied by reference TRBV18 and TRBJ2-3, is NAGVMQNPRHLVRRRGQEARLRCSPMKGHSHVYWYRQLPEEGLKFMVYLQKENIIDESGMPKERFSAEFPKEGPSILRIQQVVRGDSAAYFCASSPPLPDTQYFGPGTRLTVL.